The sequence of this T cell receptor (beta chain) was determined in a study of blood T cell repertoires in COVID-19. Study overall: The United States, Italy and Spain provided the acute and convalescent COVID-19 samples. From T cells, B-cell-depleted T cells, or PBMCs came the material, which was cDNA or gDNA.

Original processing notes: Amplification of reference gene primers provided the estimated nucleated cell counts. Assay used: immunoSEQ multiplex PCR; TCRdb lists only in-frame clones, some missing. Clone size and the V and J calls come from that table; the DNA yielded D and trimming. This sample yields around 100,000 clones, of which just over 85% are seen a single time; about 4.6% belongs to the top ten. Germline trimming cut 4 bases from V and 6 bases from J; bases unmatched to any gene: 6. The germline V gene encodes CDR1 KGHSH and CDR2 LQKENI. This CDR3 has 15 amino acids. The source material was peripheral blood. This TCR derives from a human donor in a cohort sampled during active COVID-19. This sequence joins TRBV18 and TRBJ2-3; 11 nucleotides align to TRBD1. DNA of the CDR3: TGTGCCAGCTCACGGAGGACAGGGGGCGCGGATACGCAGTATTTT. It encodes CASSRRTGGADTQYF.